This is a list of T cell receptor beta chains from one sample in a study of blood T cell repertoires in COVID-19. Profiled with immunoSEQ multiplex PCR; TCRdb holds only in-frame clones, not every one. The sample gives over 150,000 clones, roughly 84% of which show up once; 2.5% to 3.5% is in the top ten. Input material: peripheral blood. Receptors originate from an older woman with acute or convalescent COVID-19. Both conserved end residues are part of each CDR3. Each record gives: V gene, CDR3 length, J gene, D gene, clone size, CDR3 DNA, CDR3 protein. D genes are given only for firm matches. Clone sizes are given selectively: once, few, many, or a class where the clone is expanded.

>TRBV20-1|14|TRBJ2-7|NA|NA
TGCAGTGCTAGTATACGGCAGGCTACCTACGAGCAGTACTTC
CSASIRQATYEQYF
>TRBV3-1/TRBV3-2|11|TRBJ1-1|NA|once
TGTGCCAGCAGCGTTGACAGGGAAGCTTTCTTT
CASSVDREAFF
>TRBV27|13|TRBJ1-5|NA|NA
TGTGCCAGCAGTCAAGCGGGGATTCAGCCCCAGCATTTT
CASSQAGIQPQHF
>TRBV10-3|14|TRBJ1-6|TRBD1|NA
TGTGCCATCAGTCCCCGGACAGGGGGATCACCCCTCCACTTT
CAISPRTGGSPLHF
>TRBV9|15|TRBJ2-1|NA|NA
TGTGCCAGCAGCGTAGAGACAGTATCCTACAATGAGCAGTTCTTC
CASSVETVSYNEQFF
>TRBV12-3/TRBV12-4|12|TRBJ1-1|NA|NA
TGTGCCAGCAATAGCTGGGACACTGAAGCTTTCTTT
CASNSWDTEAFF
>TRBV5-1|16|TRBJ2-3|TRBD2|NA
TGCGCCAGCAGCTGGGTAATAGCGGGGGGCACAGATACGCAGTATTTT
CASSWVIAGGTDTQYF
>TRBV14|16|TRBJ2-5|TRBD1|once
TGTGCCAGCAGCCAAGATGCCGGGACAGGAGGGGAGACCCAGTACTTC
CASSQDAGTGGETQYF
>TRBV5-1|16|TRBJ2-7|TRBD2|NA
TGCGCCAGCAGCCTCCGCGGGGGTGTCGCTTCCTACGAGCAGTACTTC
CASSLRGGVASYEQYF
>TRBV7-9|15|TRBJ2-3|TRBD2|NA
TGTGCCAGCAGCCCCGGGGGGGCAGGCACAGATACGCAGTATTTT
CASSPGGAGTDTQYF
>TRBV11-1|15|TRBJ1-2|TRBD1|NA
TGTGCCAGCAGCACCTTCACAGGGGGCGAGGATGGCTACACCTTC
CASSTFTGGEDGYTF
>TRBV30|12|TRBJ1-1|NA|NA
TGTGCCTCCACTCAGGGGAACACTGAAGCTTTCTTT
CASTQGNTEAFF
>TRBV6-5|15|TRBJ2-7|NA|NA
TGTGCCAGCAGTCCGACGGGGATTATCGGATACGAGCAGTACTTC
CASSPTGIIGYEQYF
>TRBV5-4|15|TRBJ1-5|NA|NA
TGTGCCAGCAGCCCAGTACACCCTAGCAATCAGCCCCAGCATTTT
CASSPVHPSNQPQHF
>TRBV13|15|TRBJ2-7|TRBD1|once
TGTGCCAGCAGCTTGAGGTCAGGGGGCGGGTCCGAGCAGTACTTC
CASSLRSGGGSEQYF
>TRBV7-2|16|TRBJ1-6|TRBD1|NA
TGTGCCAGCAGTCAACAGGGGGCCAACTATAATTCACCCCTCCACTTT
CASSQQGANYNSPLHF
>TRBV7-9|12|TRBJ2-3|NA|many
TGTGCCAGCAGCCCTGCGGGGGATACGCAGTATTTT
CASSPAGDTQYF
>TRBV7-9|14|TRBJ1-2|NA|NA
TGTGCCAGCAGCCAGGGACACGTTAACTATGGCTACACCTTC
CASSQGHVNYGYTF
>TRBV28|14|TRBJ1-4|NA|once
TGTGCCAGCAGTGCTCCCGGGGGATGGGAAAAACTGTTTTTT
CASSAPGGWEKLFF